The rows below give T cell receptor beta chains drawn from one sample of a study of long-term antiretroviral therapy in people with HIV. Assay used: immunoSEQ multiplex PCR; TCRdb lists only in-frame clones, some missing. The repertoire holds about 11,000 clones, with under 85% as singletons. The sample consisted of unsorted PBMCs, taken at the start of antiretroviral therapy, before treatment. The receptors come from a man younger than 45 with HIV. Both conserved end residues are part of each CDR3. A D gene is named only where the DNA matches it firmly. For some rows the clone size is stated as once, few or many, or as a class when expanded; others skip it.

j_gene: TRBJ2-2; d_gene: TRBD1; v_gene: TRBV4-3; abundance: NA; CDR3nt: TGCGCCAGCAGCCAAGATATGACAGGGGGCACCGGGGAGCTGTTTTTT; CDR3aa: CASSQDMTGGTGELFF
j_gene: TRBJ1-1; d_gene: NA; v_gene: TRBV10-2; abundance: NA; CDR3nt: TGCGCCAGCAGTGAGGGGGGGGTCATGAACACTGAAGCTTTCTTT; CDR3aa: CASSEGGVMNTEAFF
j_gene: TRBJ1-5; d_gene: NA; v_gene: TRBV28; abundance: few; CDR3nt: TGTGCCAGCAGTTCGCAACAGGCTAATCAGCCCCAGCATTTT; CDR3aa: CASSSQQANQPQHF
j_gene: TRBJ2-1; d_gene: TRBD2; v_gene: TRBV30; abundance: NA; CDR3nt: TGTGCCTGGAGGTGGCGGGAGGGCCTTGGTGAGCAGTTCTTC; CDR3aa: CAWRWREGLGEQFF
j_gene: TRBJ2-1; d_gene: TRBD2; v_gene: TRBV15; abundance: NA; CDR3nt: TGTGCCACCAGCAGAGTAGGGAAAGCGGGAGATGAGCAGTTCTTC; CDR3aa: CATSRVGKAGDEQFF
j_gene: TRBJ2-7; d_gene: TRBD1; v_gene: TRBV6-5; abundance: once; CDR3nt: TGTGCCAGCAGTACCTTAACAGGGGCCGAGCAGTACTTC; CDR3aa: CASSTLTGAEQYF
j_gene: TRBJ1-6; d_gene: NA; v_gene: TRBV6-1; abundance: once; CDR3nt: TGTGCCAGCAGTGAGGGGACGGAAAATTCACCCCTCCACTTT; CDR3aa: CASSEGTENSPLHF
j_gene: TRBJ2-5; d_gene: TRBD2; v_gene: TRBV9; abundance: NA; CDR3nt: TGTGCCAGCAGCGTAGCGGGACTAGCGGGGCCTCAAGAGACCCAGTACTTC; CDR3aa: CASSVAGLAGPQETQYF
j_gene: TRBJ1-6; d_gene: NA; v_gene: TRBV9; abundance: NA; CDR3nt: TGTGCCGGGGAAAGGACCATTTTCCGGGGTTCACCCCTCCACTTT; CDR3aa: CAGERTIFRGSPLHF
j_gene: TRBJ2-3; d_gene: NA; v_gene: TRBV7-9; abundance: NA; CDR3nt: TGTGCCAGCAGCTTACGGTCAGGTCAAACGGCAGATACGCAGTATTTT; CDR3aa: CASSLRSGQTADTQYF
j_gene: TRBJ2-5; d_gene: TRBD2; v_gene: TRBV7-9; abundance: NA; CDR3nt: TGTGCCAGCAGCCAACGGGCGGGGGTAGAGACCCAGTACTTC; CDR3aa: CASSQRAGVETQYF
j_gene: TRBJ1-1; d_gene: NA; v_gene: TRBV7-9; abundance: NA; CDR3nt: TGTGCCAGCACCGGATTATTGAACACTGAAGCTTTCTTT; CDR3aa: CASTGLLNTEAFF
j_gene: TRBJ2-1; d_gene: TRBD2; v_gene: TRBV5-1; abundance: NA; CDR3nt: TGCGCCAGCAGCTTGTCCGGGACTAGCGGGGATGAGCAGTTCTTC; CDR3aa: CASSLSGTSGDEQFF
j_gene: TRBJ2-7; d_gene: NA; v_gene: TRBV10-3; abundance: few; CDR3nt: TGTGCCATCAGTGAGCCAGGTCCGAACGAGCAGTACTTC; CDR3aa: CAISEPGPNEQYF
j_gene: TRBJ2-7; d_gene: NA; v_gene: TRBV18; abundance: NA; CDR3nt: TGTGCCAGCTCACGTGAGACGGATACCTACGAGCAGTACTTC; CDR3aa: CASSRETDTYEQYF
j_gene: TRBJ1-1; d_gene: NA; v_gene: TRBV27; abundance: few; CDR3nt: TGTGCCAGCAGTTTGTTCATGGGGGAGGACACTGAAGCTTTCTTT; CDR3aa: CASSLFMGEDTEAFF
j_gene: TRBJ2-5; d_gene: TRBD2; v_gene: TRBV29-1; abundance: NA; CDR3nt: TGCAGCGTCCGACGGGAGGGGAAGACCCAGTACTTC; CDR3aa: CSVRREGKTQYF
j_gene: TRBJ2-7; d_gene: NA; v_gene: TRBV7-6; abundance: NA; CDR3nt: TGTGCCAGCAGCTTAGGACCATCCTACGAGCAGTACTTC; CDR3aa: CASSLGPSYEQYF
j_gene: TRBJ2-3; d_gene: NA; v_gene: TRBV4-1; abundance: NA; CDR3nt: TGCGCCAGCAGGGGTCAACGGTCAATCGATACGCAGTATTTT; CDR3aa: CASRGQRSIDTQYF
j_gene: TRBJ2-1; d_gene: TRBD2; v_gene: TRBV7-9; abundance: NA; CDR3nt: TGTGCCAGCAGCATCCCGACTAGCAGGACCGATGAGCAGTTCTTC; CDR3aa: CASSIPTSRTDEQFF
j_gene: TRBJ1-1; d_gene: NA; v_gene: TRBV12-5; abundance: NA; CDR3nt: TGTGCTAGTGGTTTCGTCAGGGGTGCTGAAGCTTTCTTT; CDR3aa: CASGFVRGAEAFF
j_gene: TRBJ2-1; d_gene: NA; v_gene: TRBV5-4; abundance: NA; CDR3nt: TGTGCCAGCAGCTTGAGAGGGGGCAATGAGCAGTTCTTC; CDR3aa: CASSLRGGNEQFF
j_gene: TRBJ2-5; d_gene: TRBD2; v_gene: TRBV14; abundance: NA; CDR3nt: TGTGCCAGCAGCCAAGAAGGGTCGGCGGGGGGCGGACGGTCCCAAGAGACCCAGTACTTC; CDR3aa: CASSQEGSAGGGRSQETQYF
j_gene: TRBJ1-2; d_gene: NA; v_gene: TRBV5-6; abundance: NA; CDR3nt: TGTGCCAGCAGTGAGGGACCCCTCGGCTACACCTTC; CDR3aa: CASSEGPLGYTF
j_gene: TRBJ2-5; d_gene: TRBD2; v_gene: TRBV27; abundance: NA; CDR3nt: TGTGCCAGCAGTTCCGAGCGGGAGGGCCTTGGGATCACCCAGTACTTC; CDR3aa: CASSSEREGLGITQYF
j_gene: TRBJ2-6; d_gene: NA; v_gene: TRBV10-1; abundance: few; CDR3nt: TGCGCCAGCAGTGCCTACCTCTCTGGGGCCAACGTCCTGACTTTC; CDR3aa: CASSAYLSGANVLTF
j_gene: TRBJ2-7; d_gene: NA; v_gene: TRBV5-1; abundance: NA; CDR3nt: TGCGCCAGCAGCCCCGAGGTAGGCTCCTACGAGCAGTACTTC; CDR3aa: CASSPEVGSYEQYF
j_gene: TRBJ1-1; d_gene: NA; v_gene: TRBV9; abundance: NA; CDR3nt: TGTGCCAGCAGCACCGGACAGATGAACACTGAAGCTTTCTTT; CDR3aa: CASSTGQMNTEAFF
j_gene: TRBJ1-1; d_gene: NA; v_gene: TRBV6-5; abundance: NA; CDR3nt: TGTGCCAGCAGTTTCACCGCAGGTGGCAGAACTGAAGCTTTCTTT; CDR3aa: CASSFTAGGRTEAFF
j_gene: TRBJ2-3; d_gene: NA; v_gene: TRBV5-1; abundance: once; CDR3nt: TGCGCCAGCAGCTTGGGCTTGGGGACTGTCTGGTCGTCATTT; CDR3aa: CASSLGLGTVWSSF
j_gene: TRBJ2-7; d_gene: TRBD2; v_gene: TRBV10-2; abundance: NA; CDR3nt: TGCGCCAGCAGTGATCTCACAGGGACCTTTCAGCGGGAGGTCTACGAGCAGTACTTC; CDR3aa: CASSDLTGTFQREVYEQYF
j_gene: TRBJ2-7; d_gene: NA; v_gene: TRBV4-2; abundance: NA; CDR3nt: TGTGCCAGCAGCCAAGTCCTGGGGTACGAGCAGTACTTC; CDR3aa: CASSQVLGYEQYF
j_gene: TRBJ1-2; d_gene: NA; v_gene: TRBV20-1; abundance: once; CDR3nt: TGCAGTGTAACCGGGGGGGGTGGCTACACCTTC; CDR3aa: CSVTGGGGYTF
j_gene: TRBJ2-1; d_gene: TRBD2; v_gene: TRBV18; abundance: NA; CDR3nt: TGTGCCAGCTCACCCCAGCCAGCTAGCGGAGCCGTGGAGCAGTTCTTC; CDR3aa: CASSPQPASGAVEQFF
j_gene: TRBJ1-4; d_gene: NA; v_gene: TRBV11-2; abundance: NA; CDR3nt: TGTGCCAGCAGGTCACAGGGATTTAATGAAAAACTGTTTTTT; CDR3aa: CASRSQGFNEKLFF
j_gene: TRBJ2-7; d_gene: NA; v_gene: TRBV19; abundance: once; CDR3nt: TGTGCCAGTAGTGTAGGGACGGACTCCTACGAGCAGTACTTC; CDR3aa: CASSVGTDSYEQYF
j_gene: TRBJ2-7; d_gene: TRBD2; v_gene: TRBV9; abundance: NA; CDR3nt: TGTGCCAGCAGCCCTAGCGGGGGAGCCTACGAGCAGTACTTC; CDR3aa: CASSPSGGAYEQYF
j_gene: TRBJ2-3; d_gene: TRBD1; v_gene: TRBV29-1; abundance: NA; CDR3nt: TGCAGCGTTGGACAGGGTGGAGATACGCAGTATTTT; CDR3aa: CSVGQGGDTQYF
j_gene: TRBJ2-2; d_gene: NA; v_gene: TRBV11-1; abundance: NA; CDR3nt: TGTGCCAGCGGGACACCAGGGAACGGGGAGCTGTTTTTT; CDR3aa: CASGTPGNGELFF
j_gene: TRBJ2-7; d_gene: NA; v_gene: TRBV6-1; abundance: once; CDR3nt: TGTGCCAGCAGTCTATACTACCCTTCCTACGAGCAGTACTTC; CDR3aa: CASSLYYPSYEQYF